This TCR beta chain emerged from a study of chronic HIV infection and antiretroviral therapy. Germline-derived CDR1 and CDR2 are MNHNS and SASEGT. V was pared by 6 bases and J by 7 bases, with 10 bases of the junction left unmatched. This CDR3 spans 14 amino acids. In TCRdb, the 5' RACE reads were re-called with MiXCR into one record per CDR3 protein. The table includes about 38,000 distinct CDR3 sequences, roughly 8% detected once. The specimen was peripheral blood. The gene calls are TRBV6-1 and TRBJ1-2; the match to TRBD1 covers 8 bases. This sequence originates from an adult who had HIV and had not received antiretroviral therapy, or was an uninfected healthy control (not recorded which). The CDR3 sequence is CASSPTGELAGYTF. CDR3 coding DNA: TGTGCCAGCAGCCCGACAGGGGAGCTGGCTGGCTACACCTTC.